The 28 T cell receptor beta chains presented below share a single source sample, sequenced in a study of beta chain features in type 1 diabetes. Expressed TCRB transcripts were sequenced after all isolated RNA was converted to cDNA. Profiled with immunoSEQ multiplex PCR; TCRdb holds only in-frame clones, not every one. The sample shows nearly 350,000 clones, 7% to 9% of them seen only once. Sequenced material: central memory CD4+ T cells from blood. Receptors were obtained from a woman between 18 and 30 years old in good health.

There are many counts of this clone. The chain combines TRBV27 with TRBJ2-7; 7 bases map to TRBD2. Per germline, CDR1 MNHEY and CDR2 SMNVEV (reference sequence). Unmatched junction bases numbered 5, after V lost 2 bases and J lost 4 bases. The CDR3 extends over 14 amino acids. The CDR3 loop reads CASSLSPSGYEQYF. CDR3 in DNA: TGTGCCAGCAGTTTAAGTCCTAGCGGTTACGAGCAGTACTTC.

The V gene is TRBV28, the J gene TRBJ2-7, with 7 bases that match TRBD2. Germline-derived CDR1 and CDR2 are MDHEN and SYDVKM. The V and J ends lost 7 bases and 0 bases, in that order; junction bases with no gene match: 6. The CDR3 is 14 amino acids. CDR3 nucleotides: TGTGCCAGCACCCTAGGGAGGGCCTCCTACGAGCAGTACTTC. The encoded protein is CASTLGRASYEQYF.

In nucleotides, the CDR3 is TGTGCCAGCAGCTTGGACGGCTACAATGAGCAGTTCTTC. This gives the protein CASSLDGYNEQFF. V usage is TRBV5-6 and J usage is TRBJ2-1; D uncertain. The CDR3 has 13 residues. CDR1 is SGHDT, CDR2 YYEEEE, per germline. V dropped 0 bases and J dropped 3 bases, with 4 bases sitting between them.

This clone was counted many times. The DNA of the CDR3 is TGTGCCAGCAGCCTAAGTATGATGCGGGTAGCCGAGCAGTACTTC. Translation: CASSLSMMRVAEQYF. The chain joins TRBV2 to TRBJ2-7, with a tentative D call TRBD2 (5 bases). The V end was cut by 6 bases, the J end by 6 bases, with 21 bases between. Germline V lookup: CDR1 SNHLY, CDR2 FYNNEI. The CDR3 consists of 15 residues.

A few counts support this clone. The chain is built from TRBV6-5 and TRBJ2-6; D gene ambiguous. Trimming cost V 6 bases and J 0 bases, with 9 bases left between them. The CDR3 has 15 residues. Germline assignment: CDR1 MNHEY and CDR2 SVGAGI. CDR3 bases: TGTGCCAGCAGCCATCAAACCTCTGGGGCCAACGTCCTGACTTTC. It translates to CASSHQTSGANVLTF.

About this clone itself: This clone may be a read error of a much larger clone one base away. The chain combines TRBV7-3 with TRBJ1-1, with D hard to call. This CDR3 region has 13 residues. Looked up from germline, CDR1 is SGHTA and CDR2 is FQGTGA. Deletions cut 2 bases from V and 1 base from J, with 5 bases between. CDR3 residues: CASSLQENTEAFF. CDR3 coding DNA: TGTGCCAGCAGCTTACAGGAGAACACTGAAGCTTTCTTT.

The chain employs TRBV10-3 and TRBJ1-3; D not resolved. Germline V gives CDR1 ENHRY, CDR2 SYGVKD. This CDR3 region has 13 residues. Trimming removed 7 bases at V and 0 bases at J, with 7 bases between. CDR3 DNA sequence: TGTGCCATCACCGCTGACTCTGGAAACACCATATATTTT. This sequence encodes CAITADSGNTIYF.

The chain combines TRBV6-5 with TRBJ2-2; 7 positions match TRBD2. CDR1 is MNHEY and CDR2 is SVGAGI in the germline V gene. This CDR3 is 13 amino acids long. V gave up 10 bases and J gave up 7 bases; unmatched junction bases: 9. The CDR3 is CATLAEVVGELFF. The CDR3 nucleotides read TGTGCCACCCTAGCGGAGGTCGTCGGGGAGCTGTTTTTT.

In this sample, this clone turned up a few times. The rearrangement uses TRBV27 and TRBJ2-3, with 7 bases fitting TRBD2. CDR1 and CDR2 (germline): MNHEY, SMNVEV (reference sequence). V was pared by 0 bases and J by 1 base, with 13 bases of the junction left unmatched. This CDR3 contains 19 residues. For the CDR3, the DNA is TGTGCCAGCAGTTTATCTGGTAGGCTAGCGGACCTCGGCACAGATACGCAGTATTTT. Its protein is CASSLSGRLADLGTDTQYF.

The sample holds many counts of this clone. V and J are TRBV29-1 and TRBJ1-2, with no clear D. Trimming pared 2 bases from V and 4 bases from J, leaving 5 bases between. Germline loops: CDR1 SQVTM, CDR2 ANQGSEA. The CDR3 is 11 residues long. The CDR3 DNA is TGCAGCGTTGAATTTAGCTATGGCTACACCTTC. Its protein is CSVEFSYGYTF.

The table lists this clone with a few counts. The chain uses TRBV28 and TRBJ2-5, with 8 bases lining up with TRBD1. This CDR3 has 16 residues. V shed 6 bases, J shed 5 bases, and the junction held 14 bases outside the gene matches. CDR1 is MDHEN, CDR2 SYDVKM, per germline. The DNA of the CDR3 is TGTGCCAGCAGCCTACGCGAGGGCAGGGGGCGTGAGACCCAGTACTTC. Its protein is CASSLREGRGRETQYF.

This clone occurred a few times. The J gene is TRBJ2-1, the V gene TRBV9, with unresolved D. The length of the CDR3 is 13 residues. The ends were cut back, 0 bases at V and 9 bases at J, with 10 bases in the middle. Looked up from germline, CDR1 is SGDLS and CDR2 is YYNGEE. Here the CDR3 reads CASSVADRFEQFF. CDR3 in DNA: TGTGCCAGCAGCGTAGCTGATAGATTTGAGCAGTTCTTC.

This clone was picked up many times. The chain combines TRBV28 with TRBJ1-2; tentative D call: TRBD1 (5 bases). Germline values: CDR1 MDHEN, CDR2 SYDVKM. The V end was cut by 8 bases, the J end by 2 bases, with 15 bases between. The CDR3 extends over 14 amino acids. The DNA for the CDR3 is TGTGCCAGCCAAGGCGGTGGACACAACTATGGCTACACCTTC. It yields the protein CASQGGGHNYGYTF.

This clone was seen at least ten times. This chain uses TRBV7-3 with TRBJ2-5, with TRBD2 identical over 11 bases. The junction had 6 bases not matched to a gene; V was cut back by 1 base and J by 2 bases. This CDR3 spans 17 amino acids. CDR1 is SGHTA and CDR2 is FQGTGA in the germline V gene. CDR3 residues: CASSLMGLAAPQETQYF. CDR3 sequence (DNA): TGTGCCAGCAGCTTAATGGGACTAGCGGCACCTCAAGAGACCCAGTACTTC.

The V call is TRBV2, the J call TRBJ2-4, with D perhaps TRBD1 (6 bases). Trimming removed 7 bases from V and 7 bases from J, with 14 bases in between. CDR1 SNHLY and CDR2 FYNNEI come from the germline V gene. CDR3 size: 13 residues. CDR3 residues: CASKQGHVNIQYF. The DNA of the CDR3 is TGTGCCAGCAAACAGGGTCACGTTAACATTCAGTACTTC.

In its sample, this clone was seen once. J is TRBJ2-2 and V is TRBV4-1, with 15 bases that match TRBD2. Germline trimming cut 4 bases from V and 5 bases from J; bases unmatched to any gene: 5. Germline values: CDR1 MGHRA, CDR2 YSYEKL. The CDR3 runs 17 residues. The CDR3 loop reads CASSRQGTSGRTGELFF. The CDR3 DNA sequence: TGCGCCAGCAGCCGGCAAGGGACTAGCGGGAGGACCGGGGAGCTGTTTTTT.

Only a few counts were recorded for this clone. This chain links TRBV5-6 with TRBJ2-5; D is unclear. The V and J ends lost 0 bases and 6 bases respectively, with 12 bases between them. This CDR3 is 14 amino acids long. Germline CDR1 SGHDT, CDR2 YYEEEE. CDR3 residues: CASSLEYGVKTQYF. The CDR3 bases are TGTGCCAGCAGCTTGGAATATGGGGTGAAGACCCAGTACTTC.

The table lists this clone with a few counts. The chain carries TRBV10-3 and TRBJ2-5; D is possibly TRBD2 (5 bases). This CDR3 comprises 14 residues. Germline CDR1 reads ENHRY; CDR2 reads SYGVKD. V was trimmed by 10 bases and J by 5 bases, leaving 20 bases between them. The CDR3 nucleotides read TGTGCCACCAAGCAAGCGGCCAGTGAGGAGACCCAGTACTTC. This codes for CATKQAASEETQYF.

Only a few counts were recorded for this clone. The genes are TRBV6-5 and TRBJ2-3; D is ambiguous. CDR1 and CDR2 from the germline V gene are MNHEY and SVGAGI. The CDR3 totals 14 residues. With 6 bases removed from V and 3 bases from J, the gap between germline ends came to 13 bases. CDR3 in DNA: TGTGCCAGCAGCCTAACATTGGGGACAGATACGCAGTATTTT. Translating gives CASSLTLGTDTQYF.

In its sample, this clone was seen a few times. The chain recombines TRBV7-2 with TRBJ2-1; the D is unclear. V lost 5 bases to trimming and J lost 0 bases, with 14 bases between them. The CDR3 totals 16 residues. Germline assignment: CDR1 SGHTA and CDR2 FQGNSA. In DNA form, the CDR3 reads TGTGCCAGCAGCGTGGAAACGACGAGCTCCTACAATGAGCAGTTCTTC. Protein sequence: CASSVETTSSYNEQFF.

Only a few counts were recorded for this clone. The chain joins TRBV11-3 to TRBJ2-3; 10 bases agree with TRBD1. V lost 1 base to trimming and J lost 9 bases; unmatched junction nucleotides: 10. Germline loops: CDR1 SGHNT, CDR2 YENEEA. The CDR3 covers 16 residues. The chain's CDR3 is CASSLGGQGVGSTQYF. CDR3 coding DNA: TGTGCCAGCAGCTTAGGAGGACAGGGGGTTGGATCAACGCAGTATTTT.

This clone has at least ten counts. The chain is built from TRBV5-1 and TRBJ2-3; TRBD2 aligns across 7 bases. Germline V CDR1 and CDR2: SGHRS, YFSETQ. V lost 3 bases, J lost 1 base, and 5 bases stayed unmatched. The CDR3 totals 15 residues. CDR3 in DNA: TGCGCCAGCAGCTCGGCGGGAGTAGGCACAGATACGCAGTATTTT. Protein product: CASSSAGVGTDTQYF.

This clone has a count of ten or more. The chain joins TRBV7-6 to TRBJ1-5; D remains ambiguous. Germline assignment: CDR1 SGHVS and CDR2 FNYEAQ. Deletions cut 3 bases from V and 9 bases from J, with 12 bases between. The CDR3 sequence is 13 residues long. This CDR3 reads CASSFTAGWPQHF. CDR3 bases: TGTGCCAGCAGCTTTACAGCCGGGTGGCCCCAGCATTTT.

The chain uses TRBV4-2 and TRBJ2-3; TRBD2 aligns across 10 bases. The CDR3 is made up of 18 amino acids. CDR1 and CDR2 (germline): LGHNA, YNFKEQ. The ends lost 3 bases at V and 4 bases at J; junction bases unmatched: 13. CDR3 residues: CASSHLAGGLAGADTQYF. The CDR3 DNA follows: TGTGCCAGCAGCCACCTTGCCGGCGGGCTAGCGGGAGCAGATACGCAGTATTTT.

This clone was counted between two and nine times. J is TRBJ2-1 and V is TRBV5-1; a possible D gene is TRBD1 (6 bases). Trimming shortened V by 4 bases and J by 7 bases, and 21 bases separated the two germline ends. This CDR3 is built from 16 residues. Germline assignment: CDR1 SGHRS and CDR2 YFSETQ. The CDR3 DNA reads TGCGCCAGCAGCCGCTTAAGTTGGACAGTCCAGAATGAGCAGTTCTTC. As protein: CASSRLSWTVQNEQFF.

This clone was seen a few times. The chain joins TRBV28 to TRBJ2-5; TRBD2 matches at 7 bases. Germline V gene data show CDR1 as MDHEN and CDR2 as SYDVKM. CDR3 length: 14 residues. The V and J ends lost 9 bases and 5 bases, in that order; junction bases with no gene match: 12. Here the CDR3 DNA reads TGTGCCAGTTCCCCCGGCGGGAGAGCTGAGACCCAGTACTTC. Protein: CASSPGGRAETQYF.

The rearrangement links TRBV2 to TRBJ1-1, with no clear D. CDR1 is SNHLY, CDR2 FYNNEI, per germline. The germline V and J ends were trimmed by 4 bases and 1 base, with 16 bases remaining between them. The CDR3 spans 16 residues. CDR3 residues: CASSVPLRSANTEAFF. In DNA form, the CDR3 reads TGTGCCAGCAGTGTTCCCCTTCGTTCGGCGAACACTGAAGCTTTCTTT.

This chain joins TRBV29-1 and TRBJ1-5; no definite D call. The CDR3 has 11 amino acids. Germline V gives CDR1 SQVTM, CDR2 ANQGSEA. Trimming left V 8 bases short and J 7 bases short, with 12 bases between. CDR3: CSPNLVQPQHF. The CDR3 DNA reads TGCAGCCCTAATTTGGTACAGCCCCAGCATTTT.